Below, 2 T cell receptor beta chains from the same sample are listed, as sequenced in a study of T cell clones after liver transplantation. Data came from immunoSEQ multiplex PCR; TCRdb stores just in-frame clones and leaves some out. The sample includes around 97,000 clones, about 86% of them seen just once. The sequencing here drew on CD4+ T cells from blood, taken around 4 years after liver transplant. Every receptor here comes from a human patient who received a liver transplant. Some T cells may be graft donor cells.

The V call is TRBV28, the J call TRBJ2-1; tentatively, D is TRBD1 (6 bases). The CDR3 totals 14 residues. Trimming cost V 1 base and J 8 bases, with 12 bases left between them. Germline assignment: CDR1 MDHEN and CDR2 SYDVKM. Here the CDR3 reads CASSLLDRDYEQFF. CDR3 nucleotide sequence: TGTGCCAGCAGTTTATTGGACAGAGACTATGAGCAGTTCTTC.

This clone has more than one count but fewer than ten. J is TRBJ2-3 and V is TRBV11-2, with unresolved D. Germline V gene lookup returns CDR1 SGHAT and CDR2 FQNNGV. V was pared by 0 bases and J by 2 bases, with 3 bases between. The CDR3 spans 13 residues. The CDR3 sequence is CASSLDPTDTQYF. The DNA for the CDR3 is TGTGCCAGCAGCTTAGATCCCACAGATACGCAGTATTTT.